This T cell receptor beta chain was sequenced in a study of radiotherapy plus CTLA-4 blockade in lung cancer. Study in general: In around 19% of patients, objective responses were seen; approximately 31% had disease control.

Treatment of patients with chemo-refractory metastatic non-small-cell lung cancer consisted of focal radiation plus CTLA-4 blockade with ipilimumab. General study results and limits: In blood, TCR clones derived from the tumor expanded after radiotherapy plus ipilimumab. Dynamics of early blood T cell clones, together with interferon-beta, were reportedly the best predictors of response.

V lost 0 bases and J 3 bases, leaving 9 bases between the germline ends. CDR1 SGHNT and CDR2 YYREEE come from the germline V gene (reference sequence). CDR3 length: 14 amino acids. The assay was immunoSEQ multiplex PCR, and TCRdb's table has in-frame clones only and misses some. This sample has about 77,000 clones, with roughly four fifths found just once. As regards this clone: Its antigen is not identified.

The specimen comprised peripheral blood, sampled from a patient treated with radiotherapy plus ipilimumab. The rearrangement joins TRBV5-4 to TRBJ1-2, with D perhaps matching TRBD1 (5 bases). The TCR sequence derives from a human donor with non-small cell lung cancer whose response to radiotherapy plus ipilimumab could not be evaluated. This chain's CDR3 is CASSLAAGDYGYTF. The CDR3 DNA reads TGTGCCAGCAGCTTGGCGGCGGGGGACTATGGCTACACCTTC.